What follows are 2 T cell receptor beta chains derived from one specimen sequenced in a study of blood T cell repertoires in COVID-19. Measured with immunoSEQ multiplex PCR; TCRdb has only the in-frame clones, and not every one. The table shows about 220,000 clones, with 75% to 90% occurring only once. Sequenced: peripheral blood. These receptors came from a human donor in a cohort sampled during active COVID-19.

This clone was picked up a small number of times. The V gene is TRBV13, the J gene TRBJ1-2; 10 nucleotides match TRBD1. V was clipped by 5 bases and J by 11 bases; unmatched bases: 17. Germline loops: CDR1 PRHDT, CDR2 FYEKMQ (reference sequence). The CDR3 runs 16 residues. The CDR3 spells CASSPTPGTGELGYTF. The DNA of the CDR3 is TGTGCCAGCAGCCCCACGCCCGGGACAGGGGAATTGGGGTACACCTTC.

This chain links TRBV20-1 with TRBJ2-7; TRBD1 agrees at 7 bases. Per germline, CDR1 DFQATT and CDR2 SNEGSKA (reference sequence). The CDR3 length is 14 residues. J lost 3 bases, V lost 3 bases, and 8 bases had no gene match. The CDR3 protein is CSASATTGNYEQYF. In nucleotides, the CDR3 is TGCAGTGCTAGTGCAACGACAGGGAACTACGAGCAGTACTTC.